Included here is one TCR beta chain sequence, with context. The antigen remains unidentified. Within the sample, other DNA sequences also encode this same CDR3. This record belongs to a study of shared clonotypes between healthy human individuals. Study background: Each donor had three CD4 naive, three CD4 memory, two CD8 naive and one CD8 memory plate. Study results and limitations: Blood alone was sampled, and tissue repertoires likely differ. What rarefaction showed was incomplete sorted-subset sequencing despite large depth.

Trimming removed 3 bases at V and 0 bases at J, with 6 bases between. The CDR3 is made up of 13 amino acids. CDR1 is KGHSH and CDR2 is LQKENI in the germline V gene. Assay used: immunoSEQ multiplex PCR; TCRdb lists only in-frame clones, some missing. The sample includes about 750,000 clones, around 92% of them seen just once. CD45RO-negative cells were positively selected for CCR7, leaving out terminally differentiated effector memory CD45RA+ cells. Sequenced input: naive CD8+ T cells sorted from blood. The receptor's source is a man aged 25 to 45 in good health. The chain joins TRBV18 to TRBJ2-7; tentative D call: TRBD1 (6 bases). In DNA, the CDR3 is TGTGCCAGCTCACCGGACAGCTCCTACGAGCAGTACTTC. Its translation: CASSPDSSYEQYF.